This T cell receptor beta chain was recovered during a study of blood T cell repertoires in COVID-19. The overall study: Italy, Spain and the United States were the sources of the convalescent and acute COVID-19 samples. T cells, B-cell-depleted T cells, or PBMCs supplied cDNA or gDNA.

The CDR3 covers 14 residues. Germline V CDR1 and CDR2: SNHLY, FYNNEI. V lost 3 bases and J lost 8; bases outside the gene matches: 8. Original analysis: Estimated nucleated cell counts came from reference gene primer amplification. The table came from immunoSEQ multiplex PCR; TCRdb's copy has only in-frame clones and leaves some out. V and J calls and clone size follow that table, whereas D and trimming were derived from the DNA. The table lists 250,000 to 350,000 clones, around 87% of them singletons, with 2% to 2.5% in the top ten. The material sequenced was peripheral blood. This TCR was recovered from a woman between 50 and 59 years old who had recovered from COVID-19. The V call is TRBV2, the J call TRBJ1-2; 8 nucleotides align to TRBD1. This CDR3 is CASSEVQGAWGYTF. In DNA, the CDR3 is TGTGCCAGCAGTGAGGTCCAGGGGGCCTGGGGCTACACCTTC.